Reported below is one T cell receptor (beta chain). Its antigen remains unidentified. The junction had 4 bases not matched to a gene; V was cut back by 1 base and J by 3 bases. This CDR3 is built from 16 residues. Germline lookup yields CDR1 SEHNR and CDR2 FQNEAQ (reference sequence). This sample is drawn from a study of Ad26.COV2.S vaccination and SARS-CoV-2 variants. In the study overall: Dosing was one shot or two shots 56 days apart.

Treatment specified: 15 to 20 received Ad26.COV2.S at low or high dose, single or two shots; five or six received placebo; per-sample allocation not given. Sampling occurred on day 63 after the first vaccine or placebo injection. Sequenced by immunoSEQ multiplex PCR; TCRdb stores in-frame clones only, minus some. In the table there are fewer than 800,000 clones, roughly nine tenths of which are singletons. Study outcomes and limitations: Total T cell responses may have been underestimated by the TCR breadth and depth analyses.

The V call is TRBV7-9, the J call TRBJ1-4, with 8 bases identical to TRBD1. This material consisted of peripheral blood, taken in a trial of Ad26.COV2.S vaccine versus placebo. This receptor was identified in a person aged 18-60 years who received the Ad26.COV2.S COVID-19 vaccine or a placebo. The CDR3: CASSLGGQGPNEKLFF. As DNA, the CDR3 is TGTGCCAGCAGCTTAGGTGGACAGGGACCTAATGAAAAACTGTTTTTT.